This T cell receptor beta chain was profiled in a study of cytomegalovirus exposure and HLA in healthy donors. Study-wide results and caveats: Within an earlier analysis, most TCR beta V segments proved productive either about 87% or about 30% of the time.

The PCR ran on 60 Vbeta and 13 Jbeta primers. Using immunoSEQ multiplex PCR, the repertoire was profiled, and TCRdb retains in-frame clones only, with some absent. In the table there are about 150,000 clones, 75% to 85% of which are singletons. Of note for this clone: Antigen specificity is unknown.

Trimming removed 10 bases from V and 4 bases from J, with 10 bases in between. The CDR3 sequence is 11 residues long. Germline V gene lookup returns CDR1 ENHRY and CDR2 SYGVKD. All the people who gave samples were healthy bone marrow donors. What was sequenced was PBMCs. The chain couples TRBV10-3 to TRBJ1-1, with a weak D call TRBD1 (5 bases). The receptor's source is a man in his thirties or forties in good health and CMV-seropositive. For the CDR3, the DNA is TGTGCCACGGAGGGGAGCACTGAAGCTTTCTTT. Translation gives CATEGSTEAFF.